This TCR beta chain came from a study of blood T cell repertoires in COVID-19 (TCRdb year 2020). Regarding the complete study: The collaborator samples originated in the United States, Italy and Spain and spanned the acute and convalescent phases of COVID-19. The dataset comprised deeply sampled blood TCRbeta repertoires from subjects exposed to, actively infected with, or recovered from COVID-19. Where available, HLA class I and class II types were taken from metadata supplied by the sample provider and were not determined by assay-based typing. The samples were drawn from two sources: the first 160 participants of the ongoing ImmuneRACE study, and about 1,300 subjects contributed by 6 global collaborators. The repertoires were released in a freely available public database meant as a resource for research on the immune response to SARS-CoV-2. Nearly every sample came with metadata listing a de-identified subject ID, COVID-19 status, age in years and sex. The material from the prospective study consisted of cDNA or gDNA derived from T cells, B-cell-depleted T cells, or PBMCs.

The immunoSEQ Assay, a bias-controlled multiplex PCR, was used to amplify TCRbeta CDR3 regions from genomic DNA. Per the authors' processing: The number of nucleated cells in each sample was estimated by amplification of reference gene primers within the assay. Sequence reads were collapsed and filtered to measure the absolute abundance of every unique TCRbeta CDR3 rearrangement. For each sample, productive Simpson clonality was calculated as the square root of Simpson's diversity index over productive rearrangements. Entries here come from immuneACCESS through TCRdb and include only in-frame sequences with V and J called. Some clones fail to appear in such tables; in the studies checked, an unresolved V gene covers under half of the shortfall, and the cause of the remainder is unknown. From that table come the V and J calls and clone size; the DNA was used to work out D and trimming. For this sample the table gives 59,000 or so clones, of which more than 60% were detected only once. The ten largest clones capture roughly 18% of the sample.

Based on the germline V gene (reference sequence), the CDR1 and CDR2 sequences are LNHDA and SQIVND. The CDR3 spans 16 residues, from the cysteine through the phenylalanine. The sequence is cut down to CDR3 DNA, 48 bases in frame from base 1. After removal of 5 bases from V and 3 bases from J, the junction retains 6 bases not matched to a gene. Whole blood was collected in K2EDTA tubes by collaborating institutions according to the institutions' own protocols. For TCRbeta analysis, collaborators shipped samples as frozen whole blood, isolated PBMCs, or DNA extracted from either of those sample types. This clone was recorded once. This clone's antigen is unknown. No base-level quality is on record; no much larger clone is a single base apart. Here is what the overall study found, with its caveats: The amount of clinical and demographic metadata varied by source and participant and was provided uncurated.

The chain employs TRBV19 and TRBJ2-1; TRBD2 matches 11 bases in the middle. The TCR originated in a woman aged 45-60 years with active or convalescent COVID-19. Sequencing was carried out using peripheral blood. The sequence in DNA is TGTGCCAGTAGTTCAAGGGGGACTAGCGGCTACAATGAGCAGTTCTTC. Translated, it gives CASSSRGTSGYNEQFF. With the rest looked up from the reference TRBV19 and TRBJ2-1 genes rather than sequenced, the full variable domain is DGGITQSPKYLFRKEGQNVTLSCEQNLNHDAMYWYRQDPGQGLRLIYYSQIVNDFQKGDIAEGYSVSREKKESFPLTVTSAQKNPTAFYLCASSSRGTSGYNEQFFGPGTRLTVL.